This T cell receptor beta chain emerged from a study of blood T cell repertoires in COVID-19. Study as a whole: Collection of acute and convalescent COVID-19 samples took place in the United States, Italy and Spain. PBMCs, B-cell-depleted T cells, or T cells were the source of the cDNA or gDNA that made up the material.

The CDR3 extends over 14 amino acids. Between the trimmed V and J ends, which lost 0 bases and 5 bases, there was a span of 11 bases. Per germline, CDR1 SGHTA and CDR2 FQGNSA. Authors' processing steps: By means of reference gene primer amplification, nucleated cell counts were estimated. Assay used: immunoSEQ multiplex PCR; TCRdb lists only in-frame clones, some missing. The V and J calls and clone size are taken from that table; D and trimming were inferred from the DNA. The sample holds about 210,000 clones, 80% seen once. The gene calls are TRBV7-2 and TRBJ2-7; D perhaps matches TRBD2 (5 bases). The sample comprised peripheral blood. This clonotype was obtained from a man in his sixties with acute or convalescent COVID-19. The CDR3 region is CASSLAASLDEQYF. DNA for the CDR3: TGTGCCAGCAGCTTAGCGGCTAGCCTAGACGAGCAGTACTTC.